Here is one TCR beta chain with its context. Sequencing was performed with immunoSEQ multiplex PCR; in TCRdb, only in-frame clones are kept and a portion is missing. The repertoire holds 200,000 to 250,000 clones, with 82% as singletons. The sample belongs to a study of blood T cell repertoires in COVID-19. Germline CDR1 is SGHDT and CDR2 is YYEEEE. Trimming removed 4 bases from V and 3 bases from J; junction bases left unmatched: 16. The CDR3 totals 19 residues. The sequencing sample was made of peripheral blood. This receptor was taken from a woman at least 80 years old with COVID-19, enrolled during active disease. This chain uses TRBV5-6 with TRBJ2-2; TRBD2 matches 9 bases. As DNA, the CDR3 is TGTGCCAGCAGCCGCTTCGGTGAAGCGGGAGGAAGGGACACCGGGGAGCTGTTTTTT. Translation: CASSRFGEAGGRDTGELFF.